This T cell receptor beta chain comes out of a study of T cell responses to AZD1222 COVID-19 vaccine. Study-wide points: Spike-wide vaccine-associated CD4 TCRs dominated at 160-218 and 743-854. Repertoire sampling occurred only after the peak T cell response. The donor group comprised mostly white British people and more females; the analysis possibly underestimated clonal diversity.

Profiling relied on immunoSEQ multiplex PCR, and the TCRdb table lists in-frame clones only, not all of them. The data contain some 200,000 clones, 80% to 95% of them singletons. For this clone: Its antigen is unknown.

Germline CDR1 reads MGHDK; CDR2 reads SYGVNS. This CDR3 has 16 residues. Between the trimmed V and J ends, which lost 1 base and 7 bases, there was a span of 17 bases. The TCR originated in an adult in good health. Sequences were derived from peripheral blood, sampled on day 0 of AZD1222 vaccination. This chain joins TRBV25-1 and TRBJ2-1; D is uncertain. The CDR3 coding sequence is TGTGCCAGCAGTGAATTCGCTCGGGCCGTGTGGAATGAGCAGTTCTTC. It translates to CASSEFARAVWNEQFF.